Below, one T cell receptor (beta chain) is given with its context. Original processing notes: Reference gene primer amplification in the assay estimated nucleated cell counts. Only in-frame clones appear in the TCRdb table, and some are missing; sequencing was by immunoSEQ multiplex PCR. V, J and clone size were drawn from that table, and D and trimming were deduced from the DNA. The sample has 250,000 to 300,000 clones; approximately 92% are singletons. The ends lost 5 bases at V and 6 bases at J; junction bases unmatched: 5. The CDR3 contains 14 residues. Per the germline V gene, CDR1 is MDHEN and CDR2 is SYDVKM. All enrollees were roughly 18 to 89 years old and from some 24 US areas. These data come from a study of blood T cell repertoires in COVID-19. Study-level information: Sites across the United States, Italy and Spain contributed samples from acute and convalescent COVID-19. The analysed material was cDNA or gDNA that came from T cells, B-cell-depleted T cells, or PBMCs.

The sequence derives from a woman aged 30 to 39 who had recovered from COVID-19. The V gene is TRBV28, the J gene TRBJ1-5; 9 nucleotides match TRBD1. What was sequenced was PBMCs or T cells enriched from blood (not recorded which). The CDR3 reads CASSPPGQGQPQHF. The CDR3 DNA follows: TGTGCCAGCAGTCCTCCGGGACAGGGTCAGCCCCAGCATTTT.